This TCR beta chain stems from a study of CD8 T cells in Susac syndrome (dated by TCRdb to between 2018 and 2021). Regarding the study in general: Repertoire sequencing was used to test whether CD8+ T cell activation and differentiation in Susac syndrome was antigen driven. Summary of the overall study and its limitations: The number of individuals in the TCR sequencing and HLA analysis was acknowledged as relatively small.

High-throughput TCR beta sequencing profiled peripheral blood CD8+ and CD4+ T cells from healthy donors, Susac syndrome patients and multiple sclerosis patients. The multiple sclerosis controls were treatment-naive patients whose relapsing-remitting disease, either stable or active, fulfilled the revised McDonald criteria. Bulk CD8+ and CD4+ T cells were purified magnetically by negative isolation, whereas CD8+ TEMRA cells were enriched by FACS. Blood was collected in EDTA tubes and processed within 24 hours, with PBMCs isolated through density gradient centrifugation. PBMCs intended for TCR sequencing were frozen in liquid nitrogen and were later thawed in a 37 degrees C water bath. The sorted or isolated CD4+, CD8+ and CD8+ TEMRA cells reached a purity of at least 90%. RNA was extracted using the RNeasy kit, and roughly 0.5 to 1 ug of the RNA was reverse transcribed with random hexamers. The immunoSEQ multiplex PCR assay, which covers 54 Vbeta and 13 Jbeta segments, was used to amplify TCR beta CDR3 regions. Bias from PCR amplification was corrected by using a synthetic template baseline for primer optimization and for computational correction. Per the authors' processing: Reads were annotated to V, D and J genes according to IMGT and were analyzed with immunoSEQ Analyzer, with only productive sequences retained. Clonality was computed as one minus Shannon entropy normalized by log2 of the number of productive unique sequences. Public and private clones were assessed among the 100 most prevalent clones of each patient and control. Susac-specific clones were defined as absent from healthy and MS cohorts, around 970 published viral clones and other ImmuneACCESS disease sequences. The raw public data were reprocessed by TCRdb itself: fastp quality trimming at Q25, MiXCR clonotype calling, in-frame beta chains only. Rows matching on CDR3 protein sequence are summarized as one entry with the most common DNA and genes. The V and J calls and clone size are TCRdb's, not the authors'. This sample holds approximately 200,000 distinct CDR3 sequences; 90% to 95% were observed only once. The ten largest clonotypes hold 0.093% of the sample.

Concerning this clonotype: The antigen it binds to is not known. No base-level quality is on record; no much larger clone is a single base apart.

V lost 4 bases and J lost 6 bases; the stretch between them is 16 bases long. The germline V gene sets CDR1 to SQVTM and CDR2 to ANQGSEA. Inclusive of the bounding cysteine and phenylalanine, the CDR3 is 13 residues long. Only the CDR3 DNA stays, 39 bases, in frame from base 1. The receptor comes from a human donor with multiple sclerosis. This chain joins TRBV29-1 to TRBJ2-7; a tentative D call is TRBD1 (6 bases match). Specimen: CD4+ T cells from PBMCs. CDR3 region: CSVAYREFSEQYF. In nucleotide form, the sequence is TGCAGCGTTGCTTACAGGGAGTTCAGCGAGCAGTACTTC.